This TCR beta chain was retrieved from a study of blood T cell repertoires in COVID-19. Here immunoSEQ multiplex PCR was the method, and the copy in TCRdb shows in-frame clones only, minus some. The table includes about 97,000 clones, roughly 80% detected once. This CDR3 has 12 amino acids. The germline V gene has CDR1 SGHTS and CDR2 YDEGEE. Between the trimmed V and J ends, which lost 0 bases and 9 bases, there was a span of 7 bases. This receptor was obtained from a man in his 60s with active or convalescent COVID-19. Material: peripheral blood. The V and J genes are TRBV5-8 and TRBJ2-1; D call uncertain. The CDR3 loop reads CASSLDRVEQFF. The CDR3 nucleotides are TGTGCCAGCAGCTTGGATCGCGTTGAGCAGTTCTTC. Looking up the rest from reference TRBV5-8 and TRBJ2-1 gives the full variable domain: EAGVTQSPTHLIKTRGQQATLRCSPISGHTSVYWYQQALGLGLQFLLWYDEGEERNRGNFPPRFSGRQFPNYSSELNVNALELEDSALYLCASSLDRVEQFFGPGTRLTVL.